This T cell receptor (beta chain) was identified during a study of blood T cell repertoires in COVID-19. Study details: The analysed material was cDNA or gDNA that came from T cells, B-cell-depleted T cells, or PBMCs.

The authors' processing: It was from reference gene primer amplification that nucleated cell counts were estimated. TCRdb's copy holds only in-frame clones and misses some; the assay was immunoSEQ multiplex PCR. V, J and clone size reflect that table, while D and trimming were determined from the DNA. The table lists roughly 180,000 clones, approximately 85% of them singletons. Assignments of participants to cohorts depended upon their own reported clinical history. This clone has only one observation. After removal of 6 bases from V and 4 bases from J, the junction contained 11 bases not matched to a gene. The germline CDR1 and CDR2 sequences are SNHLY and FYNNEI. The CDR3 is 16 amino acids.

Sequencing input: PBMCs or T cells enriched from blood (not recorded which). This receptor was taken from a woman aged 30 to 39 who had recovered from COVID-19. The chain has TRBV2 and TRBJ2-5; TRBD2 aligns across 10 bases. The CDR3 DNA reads TGTGCCAGCAGGGGCCCTAGCGGGAGAGCCGGAGAGACCCAGTACTTC. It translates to CASRGPSGRAGETQYF.